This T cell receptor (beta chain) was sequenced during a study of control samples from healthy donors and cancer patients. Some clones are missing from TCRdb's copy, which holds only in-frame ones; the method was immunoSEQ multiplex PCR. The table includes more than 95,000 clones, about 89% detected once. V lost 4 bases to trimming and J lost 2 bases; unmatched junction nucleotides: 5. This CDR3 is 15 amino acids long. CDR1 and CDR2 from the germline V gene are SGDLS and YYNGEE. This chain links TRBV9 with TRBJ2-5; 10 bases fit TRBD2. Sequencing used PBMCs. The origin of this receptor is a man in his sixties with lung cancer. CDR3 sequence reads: CASSLSGGEQETQYF. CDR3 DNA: TGTGCCAGCAGCCTAAGCGGGGGGGAACAAGAGACCCAGTACTTC.